This T cell receptor (beta chain) was documented in a study of OX40 agonist ivuxolimab in advanced cancers. There are 17 residues in the CDR3. Looked up from germline, CDR1 is SGDLS and CDR2 is YYNGEE. V trimming: 6 bases; J trimming: 1 base; junction bases outside the gene matches: 12. TCRdb's copy holds only in-frame clones and misses some; the assay was immunoSEQ multiplex PCR. The table shows 68,000 or so clones, with 75% to 90% occurring only once. The rearrangement links TRBV9 to TRBJ1-3; 8 bases align to TRBD1. The TCR was taken from an adult with an advanced solid tumor such as melanoma, head and neck, liver or kidney cancer. The material was CD4+ or CD8+ T cells sorted from blood, obtained in a trial of the OX40 agonist ivuxolimab. The CDR3 DNA is TGTGCCAGCACGTTTGGGACAGGAGGACGTTCTGGAAACACCATATATTTT. Residues: CASTFGTGGRSGNTIYF.